This record covers a single T cell receptor (beta chain). The data stem from a study of blood T cell repertoires in COVID-19. Authors' methods: By means of reference gene primer amplification, nucleated cell counts were estimated. Libraries were prepared by immunoSEQ multiplex PCR; TCRdb keeps only in-frame clonotypes and omits some of them. Clone size and the V and J calls come from that table; the DNA yielded D and trimming. The sample gives over 200,000 clones, 70% to 90% of which show up once; 1.2% is in the top ten. CDR1 and CDR2 from the germline V gene are MGHDK and SYGVNS. V dropped 4 bases and J dropped 0 bases, with 13 bases sitting between them. This CDR3 is built from 16 residues.

The sequencing input was PBMCs or T cells enriched from blood (not recorded which). The rearrangement uses TRBV25-1 and TRBJ1-5; D is possibly TRBD1 (6 bases). This receptor was taken from a man aged 30-40 years who had recovered from COVID-19. CDR3 in DNA: TGTGCCAGCAGTGGGACAGCCTCCTATAGCAATCAGCCCCAGCATTTT. Its translation is CASSGTASYSNQPQHF.